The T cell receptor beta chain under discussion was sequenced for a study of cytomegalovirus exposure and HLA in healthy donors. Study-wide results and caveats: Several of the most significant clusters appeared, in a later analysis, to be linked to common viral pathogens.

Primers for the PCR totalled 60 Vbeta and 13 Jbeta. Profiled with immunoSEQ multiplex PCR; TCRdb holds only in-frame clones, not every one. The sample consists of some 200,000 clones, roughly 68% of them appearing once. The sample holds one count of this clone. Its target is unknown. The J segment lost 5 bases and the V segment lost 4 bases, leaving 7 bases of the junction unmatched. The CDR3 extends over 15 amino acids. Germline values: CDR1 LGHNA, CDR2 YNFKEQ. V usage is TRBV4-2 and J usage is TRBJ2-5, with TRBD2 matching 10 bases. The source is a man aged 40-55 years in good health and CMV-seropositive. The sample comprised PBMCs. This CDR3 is CASSRASGGIETQYF. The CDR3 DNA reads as TGTGCCAGCAGCCGAGCTAGCGGGGGAATCGAGACCCAGTACTTC.